This T cell receptor beta chain was sequenced during a study of T cells in Graves' hyperthyroidism and ophthalmopathy. The length of the CDR3 is 18 residues. The V gene end was trimmed by 2 bases and the J gene end by 1 base; junction bases not matched to a gene: 10. CDR1 and CDR2 (germline): MNHEY, SVGEGT. Amplified TCR beta CDR3 regions came from RNA transcripts. The primer set for the first-round RT-PCR of the TCR CDR3 was HTBI. TCRdb reprocessed the multiplex PCR reads with MiXCR, giving one entry per CDR3 protein. The profile covers 600,000 or so distinct CDR3 sequences, with around 14% appearing a single time and 7% to 9% taken by the ten largest. The table lists this clonotype with many counts.

The rearrangement links TRBV6-2 or TRBV6-3 to TRBJ1-5; 8 bases are a match to TRBD1. The receptor was isolated from a woman between 18 and 29 years old with Graves' ophthalmopathy. The sample consisted of blood. CDR3 coding DNA: TGTGCCAGCAGTTACCTCTCCGAACGGGACAGGAGCAATCAGCCCCAGCATTTT. It yields the protein CASSYLSERDRSNQPQHF.